This T cell receptor beta chain originates from a study of blood T cells in healthy people across ages. Primed by a sample-barcoded 5' primer and a J-beta primer mix, a second PCR proceeded for 7 to 11 cycles. Each TCR beta cDNA got a 12-nucleotide random molecular identifier. Researchers report that each sample yielded at least 2.5 million CDR3-containing paired-end reads. One entry per CDR3 protein results from TCRdb running MiXCR on the 5' RACE reads. The sample records 1.5 million to 2 million distinct CDR3 sequences, over 25% being singletons. The germline V gene has CDR1 MNHEY and CDR2 SVGAGI. J lost 5 bases, V lost 7 bases, and 6 bases had no gene match. The CDR3 consists of 14 residues. This clonotype has at least ten counts. Its target is not known. Notes on the study in general: In older individuals, TCR beta diversity per million T cells was lower, falling roughly linearly with age. Changes seen in expanded clonotypes were possibly confounded by donor CMV status left unknown.

The sequence was obtained from a woman aged 25 to 45 in good health. The rearrangement joins TRBV6-5 to TRBJ2-1; 9 nucleotides line up with TRBD1. The sample taken for sequencing was blood. The CDR3 spells CASTKGTGNNEQFF. CDR3 DNA sequence: TGTGCCAGCACCAAAGGGACAGGGAACAATGAGCAGTTCTTC.